The 20 T cell receptor beta chains in this list originate from one sample, sequenced in a study of human thymus T cells. Data came from immunoSEQ multiplex PCR; TCRdb stores just in-frame clones and leaves some out. The table has 100,000 to 150,000 clones, around 94% seen once; the top ten hold around 0.024%. Resections from corrective heart surgery supplied the thymus tissue. Sequenced sample: thymus tissue. These TCRs come from a boy in the first two years of life with a congenital heart defect but otherwise immunologically healthy.

The V call is TRBV7-2, the J call TRBJ2-2; TRBD2 agrees at 7 bases. Germline CDR1 SGHTA, CDR2 FQGNSA. The trim removed 4 bases at V and 2 bases at J, leaving 10 bases unmatched. The CDR3 is 17 residues long. In DNA form, the CDR3 reads TGTGCCAGCAGCTCCACGGGAGCGGGAAAAAACACCGGGGAGCTGTTTTTT. It specifies CASSSTGAGKNTGELFF.

The chain is built from TRBV9 and TRBJ1-4; weak D call: TRBD1 (6 bases). Trimming took off 2 bases at V and 6 bases at J, with 11 bases between the two ends. Germline loops: CDR1 SGDLS, CDR2 YYNGEE. The CDR3 contains 14 residues. The CDR3 loop reads CASSVYRTDEKLFF. The CDR3 DNA reads TGTGCCAGCAGCGTCTATAGGACAGATGAAAAACTGTTTTTT. Full variable domain (rest looked up from reference TRBV9 and TRBJ1-4): DSGVTQTPKHLITATGQRVTLRCSPRSGDLSVYWYQQSLDQGLQFLIQYYNGEERAKGNILERFSAQQFPDLHSELNLSSLELGDSALYFCASSVYRTDEKLFFGSGTQLSVL.

This chain uses TRBV27 with TRBJ2-1, with D possibly matching TRBD2 (5 bases). Trimming took off 4 bases at V and 5 bases at J, with 12 bases between the two ends. The CDR3 spans 14 residues. Germline values: CDR1 MNHEY, CDR2 SMNVEV (reference sequence). The CDR3 region is CASSSASYHNEQFF. The CDR3 nucleotides are TGTGCCAGCAGTTCTGCTAGCTACCACAATGAGCAGTTCTTC.

In its sample, this clone was seen once. The rearrangement joins TRBV4-3 to TRBJ2-1, with D perhaps matching TRBD1 (6 bases). The CDR3 has 17 amino acids. Trimming took 0 bases from V and 1 from J, leaving 13 bases between them. Germline V lookup: CDR1 LGHNA, CDR2 YSLEER. The DNA for the CDR3 is TGCGCCAGCAGCCAAGAGGTGGGGGCAGGGTCCTACAATGAGCAGTTCTTC. This gives the protein CASSQEVGAGSYNEQFF.

The chain has TRBV14 and TRBJ1-6, with D maybe TRBD1 (5 bases). The length of the CDR3 is 15 residues. Germline V lookup: CDR1 SGHDN, CDR2 FVKESK. The V end was cut by 3 bases, the J end by 10 bases, with 16 bases between. This chain's CDR3 is CASSHKTGAASPLHF. The CDR3 DNA reads as TGTGCCAGCAGCCACAAGACTGGGGCCGCGTCACCCCTCCACTTT.

The chain is built from TRBV5-5 and TRBJ1-5, with a tentative D call TRBD1 (6 bases). CDR1 is SGHKS, CDR2 YYEKEE, per germline (reference sequence). The ends were cut back, 0 bases at V and 2 bases at J, with 15 bases in the middle. The CDR3 is 17 amino acids. The CDR3 nucleotides read TGTGCCAGCAGCTTGGCCCGGACAGACGATTGCAATCAGCCCCAGCATTTT. Translation gives CASSLARTDDCNQPQHF.

The chain joins TRBV13 to TRBJ1-4; D gene ambiguous. V dropped 5 bases and J dropped 10 bases, with 17 bases sitting between them. CDR3 length: 14 residues. CDR1 and CDR2 (germline): PRHDT, FYEKMQ (reference sequence). CDR3 protein: CASSLRTAEGKLFF. CDR3 DNA: TGTGCCAGCAGCCTCCGGACCGCCGAAGGAAAACTGTTTTTT.

The rearrangement links TRBV7-2 to TRBJ1-6, with D uncertain. CDR1 SGHTA and CDR2 FQGNSA come from the germline V gene. This CDR3 is 12 amino acids long. V was shortened by 6 bases and J by 9 bases, with 9 bases between the two germline ends. The CDR3 sequence: CASSPLLSPLHF. CDR3 nucleotide sequence: TGTGCCAGCAGTCCCCTCCTTTCACCCCTCCACTTT.

The rearrangement links TRBV5-5 to TRBJ2-7; 8 nucleotides match TRBD2. CDR1 is SGHKS and CDR2 is YYEKEE in the germline V gene (reference sequence). Trimming removed 4 bases from V and 6 bases from J; junction bases left unmatched: 6. The CDR3 spans 13 residues. DNA of the CDR3: TGTGCCAGCAGCCGGGGGGGCCTTTTCGAGCAGTACTTC. Its protein is CASSRGGLFEQYF. The full variable domain, completed using reference TRBV5-5 and TRBJ2-7, is DAGVTQSPTHLIKTRGQQVTLRCSPISGHKSVSWYQQVLGQGPQFIFQYYEKEERGRGNFPDRFSARQFPNYSSELNVNALLLGDSALYLCASSRGGLFEQYFGPGTRLTVT.

This CDR3 reads CASRSGRDYGYTF. Here the CDR3 DNA reads TGCGCCAGCAGATCGGGGCGAGACTATGGCTACACCTTC. The V gene is TRBV5-1, the J gene TRBJ1-2, with TRBD1 as a possible D gene (5 bases). The germline V and J ends were trimmed by 5 bases and 3 bases, with 11 bases remaining between them. The germline CDR1 and CDR2 sequences are SGHRS and YFSETQ. This CDR3 region has 13 residues.

This chain links TRBV28 with TRBJ1-1; weak D call: TRBD1 (5 bases). Germline assignment: CDR1 MDHEN and CDR2 SYDVKM. Trimming left V 7 bases short and J 7 bases short, with 19 bases between. The CDR3 is 14 amino acids. DNA for the CDR3: TGTGCCAGCACCGTTCGCGGCGGGGGGGTTGAAGCTTTCTTT. Translation gives CASTVRGGGVEAFF. Based on the CDR3 plus reference TRBV28 and TRBJ1-1, the full variable domain is DVKVTQSSRYLVKRTGEKVFLECVQDMDHENMFWYRQDPGLGLRLIYFSYDVKMKEKGDIPEGYSVSREKKERFSLILESASTNQTSMYLCASTVRGGGVEAFFGQGTRLTVV.

This chain joins TRBV5-4 and TRBJ1-6; D possibly corresponds to TRBD1 (5 bases). CDR1 and CDR2 from the germline V gene are SGHNT and YYREEE (reference sequence). Trimming pared 1 base from V and 0 bases from J, leaving 14 bases between. CDR3 length equals 18 residues. In DNA form, the CDR3 reads TGTGCCAGCAGCTTGTTTTTAGCAGGGAGCTCCTATAATTCACCCCTCCACTTT. It yields the protein CASSLFLAGSSYNSPLHF.

The V call is TRBV5-6, the J call TRBJ1-2; no clear D gene. V was cut by 4 bases and J by 9 bases, with 13 bases left in between. The CDR3 has 12 residues. CDR1 and CDR2 (germline): SGHDT, YYEEEE. The chain's CDR3 is CASSPGAASYTF. CDR3 bases: TGTGCCAGCAGCCCGGGTGCCGCGAGCTACACCTTC.

The J gene is TRBJ1-5, the V gene TRBV5-1; D is unclear. The germline V gene has CDR1 SGHRS and CDR2 YFSETQ. The V gene lost 3 bases and the J gene lost 5 bases, with 9 bases spanning the gap. This CDR3 contains 13 residues. CDR3 sequence reads: CASSWWVDQPQHF. The CDR3 DNA follows: TGCGCCAGCAGCTGGTGGGTTGATCAGCCCCAGCATTTT.

The genes are TRBV27 and TRBJ1-5, with a possible D match to TRBD1 (5 bases). There are 12 residues in the CDR3. The ends were cut back, 5 bases at V and 4 bases at J, with 6 bases in the middle. The germline V gene has CDR1 MNHEY and CDR2 SMNVEV (reference sequence). This CDR3 is CASSRGNQPQHF. In nucleotides, the CDR3 is TGTGCCAGCAGTCGGGGGAATCAGCCCCAGCATTTT.

This rearrangement joins TRBV18 to TRBJ1-1, with TRBD1 matching 8 bases. Germline V lookup: CDR1 KGHSH, CDR2 LQKENI. The CDR3 has 15 amino acids. The V gene end was trimmed by 0 bases and the J gene end by 4 bases; junction bases not matched to a gene: 4. The DNA for the CDR3 is TGTGCCAGCTCACCACCGGACAGGGCATCCACTGAAGCTTTCTTT. Translation: CASSPPDRASTEAFF.

V usage is TRBV6-1 and J usage is TRBJ2-7; TRBD2 matches at 8 bases. Per the germline V gene, CDR1 is MNHNS and CDR2 is SASEGT. V shed 6 bases, J shed 6 bases, and the junction held 10 bases outside the gene matches. The CDR3 consists of 14 residues. This CDR3 is CASRGTRTVSEQYF. The CDR3 nucleotides are TGTGCCAGCAGAGGGACTAGAACGGTCTCCGAGCAGTACTTC.

A single count supports this clone. V is TRBV5-6 and J is TRBJ2-6; D is ambiguous. Trimming removed 1 base at V and 0 bases at J, with 14 bases between. The germline V gene has CDR1 SGHDT and CDR2 YYEEEE. The CDR3 extends over 18 amino acids. The CDR3 protein is CASSLFDSKGSGANVLTF. CDR3 nucleotides: TGTGCCAGCAGCTTGTTCGATTCTAAGGGCTCTGGGGCCAACGTCCTGACTTTC.

The gene calls are TRBV5-1 and TRBJ2-5, with D perhaps given as TRBD1 or TRBD2 (6 bases each). Germline-derived CDR1 and CDR2 are SGHRS and YFSETQ. The V gene lost 4 bases and the J gene lost 5 bases, with 18 bases spanning the gap. The CDR3 runs 15 residues. CDR3 DNA sequence: TGCGCCAGCAGCCTACCTCGGGGGCCCGGGGAGACCCAGTACTTC. Protein product: CASSLPRGPGETQYF.

This clone is a singleton in its sample. The chain carries TRBV9 and TRBJ2-3, with D possibly matching TRBD1 (5 bases). The V and J ends lost 5 bases and 4 bases respectively, with 17 bases between them. This CDR3 has 15 amino acids. Looked up from germline, CDR1 is SGDLS and CDR2 is YYNGEE. This chain's CDR3 is CASSLTLGRPDTQYF. Written as DNA, the CDR3 is TGTGCCAGCAGTCTTACCCTGGGGCGCCCAGATACGCAGTATTTT.